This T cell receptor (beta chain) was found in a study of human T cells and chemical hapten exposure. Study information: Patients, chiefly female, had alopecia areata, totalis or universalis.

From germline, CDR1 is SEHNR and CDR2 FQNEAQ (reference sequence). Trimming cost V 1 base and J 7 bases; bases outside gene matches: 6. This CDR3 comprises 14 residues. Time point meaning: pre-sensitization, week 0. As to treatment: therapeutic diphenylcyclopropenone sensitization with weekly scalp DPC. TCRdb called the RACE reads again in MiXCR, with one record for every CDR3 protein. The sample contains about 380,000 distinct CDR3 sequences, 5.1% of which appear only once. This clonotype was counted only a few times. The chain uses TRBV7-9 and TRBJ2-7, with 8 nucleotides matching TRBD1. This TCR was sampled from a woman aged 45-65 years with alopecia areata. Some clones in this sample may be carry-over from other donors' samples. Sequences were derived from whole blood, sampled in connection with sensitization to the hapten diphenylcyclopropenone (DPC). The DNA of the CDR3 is TGTGCCAGCAGCTTAGTTGGGACAGGCGGGGAGCAGTACTTC. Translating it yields CASSLVGTGGEQYF.